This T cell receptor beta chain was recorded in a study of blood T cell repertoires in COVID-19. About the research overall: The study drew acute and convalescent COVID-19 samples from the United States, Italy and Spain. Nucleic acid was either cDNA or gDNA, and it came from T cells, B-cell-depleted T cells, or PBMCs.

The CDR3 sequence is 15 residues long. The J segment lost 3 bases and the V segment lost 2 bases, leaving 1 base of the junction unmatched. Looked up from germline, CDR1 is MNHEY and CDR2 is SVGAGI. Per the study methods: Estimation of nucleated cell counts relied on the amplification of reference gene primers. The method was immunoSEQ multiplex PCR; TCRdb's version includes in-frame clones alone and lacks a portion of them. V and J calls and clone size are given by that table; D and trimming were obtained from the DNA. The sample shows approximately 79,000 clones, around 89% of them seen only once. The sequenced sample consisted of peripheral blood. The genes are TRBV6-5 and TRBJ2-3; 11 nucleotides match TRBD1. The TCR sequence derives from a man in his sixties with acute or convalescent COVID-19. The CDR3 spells CASSYRDRGTDTQYF. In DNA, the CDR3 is TGTGCCAGCAGTTACCGGGACAGGGGGACAGATACGCAGTATTTT.